A selection of T cell receptor beta chains follows, all from one sample in a study of cytomegalovirus exposure and HLA in healthy donors. Method: immunoSEQ multiplex PCR; TCRdb's copy keeps in-frame clones and lacks some. The table shows 210,000 or so clones, with more than 70% occurring only once. The sample consisted of PBMCs. Every receptor here comes from a boy younger than 18 in good health and CMV-seronegative. CDR3s include the opening cysteine and the closing phenylalanine or tryptophan. A D gene is named only where the DNA matches it firmly. Size values are once, few and many counts, or a class for expanded clones, and some rows have none.

V gene: TRBV7-6
D gene: TRBD1
clone size: .
J gene: TRBJ2-5
CDR3 DNA: TGTGCCAGCAGCCTCACTTTGACAGGGAGTCAAGAGACCCAGTACTTC
CDR3 protein: CASSLTLTGSQETQYF

V gene: TRBV30
D gene: .
clone size: .
J gene: TRBJ2-5
CDR3 DNA: TGTGCCTGGAGTGTACTCAGAGGGTCAGAGACCCAGTACTTC
CDR3 protein: CAWSVLRGSETQYF

V gene: TRBV10-3
D gene: .
clone size: .
J gene: TRBJ2-4
CDR3 DNA: TGTGCCATCAGTGAGTCAGCAGCCAAAAACATTCAGTACTTC
CDR3 protein: CAISESAAKNIQYF

V gene: TRBV11-2
D gene: .
clone size: .
J gene: TRBJ1-1
CDR3 DNA: TGTGCCACCGTTGTCATTCGGGGGGCTTTTGGTGTTCCTGAAGCTTTCTTT
CDR3 protein: CATVVIRGAFGVPEAFF

V gene: TRBV2
D gene: .
clone size: once
J gene: TRBJ2-5
CDR3 DNA: TGTGCCAGCAGTTTTCAGGGGTCTGGGGAGACCCAGTACTTC
CDR3 protein: CASSFQGSGETQYF

V gene: TRBV2
D gene: TRBD1
clone size: .
J gene: TRBJ1-1
CDR3 DNA: TGTGCCAGCAGTGTCGAGACAGGGGGCCGTGAGAACACTGAAGCTTTCTTT
CDR3 protein: CASSVETGGRENTEAFF

V gene: TRBV6-5
D gene: .
clone size: few
J gene: TRBJ1-2
CDR3 DNA: TGTGCCAGCAGTCCCTCAGGGGAGAGTGGCTACACCTTC
CDR3 protein: CASSPSGESGYTF

V gene: TRBV29-1
D gene: .
clone size: .
J gene: TRBJ1-3
CDR3 DNA: TGCAGCGTTGAAGATTTTGAGTTCTCTGGAAACACCATATATTTT
CDR3 protein: CSVEDFEFSGNTIYF

V gene: TRBV7-9
D gene: TRBD1
clone size: .
J gene: TRBJ2-1
CDR3 DNA: TGTGCCAGCAGCCCAGCCGGGACAGGGATAAGTGAGCAGTTCTTC
CDR3 protein: CASSPAGTGISEQFF

V gene: TRBV7-9
D gene: .
clone size: few
J gene: TRBJ2-5
CDR3 DNA: TGTGCCAGCAGCCCCTTGAGTGCGGGTCAAGAGACCCAGTACTTC
CDR3 protein: CASSPLSAGQETQYF

V gene: TRBV7-2
D gene: TRBD2
clone size: .
J gene: TRBJ2-3
CDR3 DNA: TGTGCCAGCAGTTTCCGGGCGGGAGCTACAGATACGCAGTATTTT
CDR3 protein: CASSFRAGATDTQYF

V gene: TRBV29-1
D gene: TRBD1
clone size: .
J gene: TRBJ2-3
CDR3 DNA: TGCAGCGTCCTACAGGGGACAGATACGCAGTATTTT
CDR3 protein: CSVLQGTDTQYF

V gene: TRBV10-3
D gene: .
clone size: .
J gene: TRBJ2-5
CDR3 DNA: TGTGCCATCAGCCAACTACAGGGTTCCGGGGAGACCCAGTACTTC
CDR3 protein: CAISQLQGSGETQYF

V gene: TRBV10-3
D gene: .
clone size: once
J gene: TRBJ2-7
CDR3 DNA: TGTGCCATCAGTGGGACTCAGAGCTCCTACGAGCAGTACTTC
CDR3 protein: CAISGTQSSYEQYF

V gene: TRBV9
D gene: TRBD2
clone size: once
J gene: TRBJ2-3
CDR3 DNA: TGTGCCAGCAGCGAGCGGGGGGGCCTGGGAGATACGCAGTATTTT
CDR3 protein: CASSERGGLGDTQYF

V gene: TRBV30
D gene: TRBD2
clone size: few
J gene: TRBJ2-3
CDR3 DNA: TGTGCCTGGGGTAGGGATATAGCGGGACTTGGGGATACGCAGTATTTT
CDR3 protein: CAWGRDIAGLGDTQYF

V gene: TRBV6-5
D gene: .
clone size: .
J gene: TRBJ2-2
CDR3 DNA: TGTGCCAGCAGTTACAGGAGCTACACCGGGGAGCTGTTTTTT
CDR3 protein: CASSYRSYTGELFF

V gene: TRBV6-6
D gene: TRBD2
clone size: .
J gene: TRBJ2-1
CDR3 DNA: TGTGCCAGCAGGACTTCGGGGGGGCGGAATGAGCAGTTCTTC
CDR3 protein: CASRTSGGRNEQFF

V gene: TRBV13
D gene: .
clone size: .
J gene: TRBJ1-1
CDR3 DNA: TGTGCCAGCAGCTCCAAGATTATGAGGGCGGCGGCTTTCTTT
CDR3 protein: CASSSKIMRAAAFF

V gene: TRBV10-3
D gene: .
clone size: .
J gene: TRBJ2-3
CDR3 DNA: TGTGCCATCAGGCTCACAGTCAGAACCACAGATACGCAGTATTTT
CDR3 protein: CAIRLTVRTTDTQYF

V gene: TRBV5-8
D gene: .
clone size: .
J gene: TRBJ1-4
CDR3 DNA: TGTGCCAGCACCCCCTCGGAAAAACTGTTTTTT
CDR3 protein: CASTPSEKLFF

V gene: TRBV6-5
D gene: .
clone size: .
J gene: TRBJ1-1
CDR3 DNA: TGTGCCAGCAGATACATAGCCAGAAACCCGAACACTGAAGCTTTCTTT
CDR3 protein: CASRYIARNPNTEAFF

V gene: TRBV5-1
D gene: TRBD1
clone size: few
J gene: TRBJ2-6
CDR3 DNA: TGCGCCAGCAGCTTGGTCCGAACAGGGGCAGGGGCCAACGTCCTGACTTTC
CDR3 protein: CASSLVRTGAGANVLTF

V gene: TRBV5-1
D gene: TRBD2
clone size: .
J gene: TRBJ2-5
CDR3 DNA: TGCGCCAGCAGTTTTGCCGGGACTAGCGGACAAGAGACCCAGTACTTC
CDR3 protein: CASSFAGTSGQETQYF

V gene: TRBV25-1
D gene: TRBD1
clone size: .
J gene: TRBJ2-4
CDR3 DNA: TGTGCCAGCAGTGAGAAGGGGACAGGGGCTAACATTCAGTACTTC
CDR3 protein: CASSEKGTGANIQYF

V gene: TRBV5-1
D gene: .
clone size: .
J gene: TRBJ2-1
CDR3 DNA: TGCGCCAGCAGCCCGAGGCAGGGTACCAATGAGCAGTTCTTC
CDR3 protein: CASSPRQGTNEQFF

V gene: TRBV11-2
D gene: .
clone size: few
J gene: TRBJ1-1
CDR3 DNA: TGTGCCAGCAGCCTCGGACAGACGGGGCGCACTGAAGCTTTCTTT
CDR3 protein: CASSLGQTGRTEAFF

V gene: TRBV14
D gene: TRBD2
clone size: .
J gene: TRBJ2-6
CDR3 DNA: TGTGCCAGCAGCAGCGCGGGGCGCGGGAGGGCCTTTGGGGCCAACGTCCTGACTTTC
CDR3 protein: CASSSAGRGRAFGANVLTF

V gene: TRBV6-5
D gene: TRBD1
clone size: .
J gene: TRBJ1-2
CDR3 DNA: TGTGCCAGCAGCCGGGACAGGGGCTATGGCTACACCTTC
CDR3 protein: CASSRDRGYGYTF

V gene: TRBV5-1
D gene: .
clone size: .
J gene: TRBJ2-3
CDR3 DNA: TGCGCCAGCAGCCCTTACAGGATCGGCACAGATACGCAGTATTTT
CDR3 protein: CASSPYRIGTDTQYF

V gene: TRBV4-2
D gene: .
clone size: .
J gene: TRBJ2-7
CDR3 DNA: TGTGCCAGCAGCCAGGGCCTAGCGAACCCCTACGAGCAGTACTTC
CDR3 protein: CASSQGLANPYEQYF

V gene: TRBV30
D gene: .
clone size: .
J gene: TRBJ1-5
CDR3 DNA: TGTGCCTGGAGAGGGCCAGGGTCGGGTCAGCCCCAGCATTTT
CDR3 protein: CAWRGPGSGQPQHF

V gene: TRBV19
D gene: .
clone size: .
J gene: TRBJ1-4
CDR3 DNA: TGTGCCAGTAGTATAACAACAGGAGGGGAAAAACTGTTTTTT
CDR3 protein: CASSITTGGEKLFF

V gene: TRBV9
D gene: TRBD1
clone size: .
J gene: TRBJ2-3
CDR3 DNA: TGTGCCAGCAGCGTAGGGGGGCGGGCAGGGGGCACGCAGTATTTT
CDR3 protein: CASSVGGRAGGTQYF

V gene: TRBV2
D gene: TRBD1
clone size: .
J gene: TRBJ1-5
CDR3 DNA: TGTGCCAGCACCGACGGGACAGGGGAAAATCAGCCCCAGCATTTT
CDR3 protein: CASTDGTGENQPQHF